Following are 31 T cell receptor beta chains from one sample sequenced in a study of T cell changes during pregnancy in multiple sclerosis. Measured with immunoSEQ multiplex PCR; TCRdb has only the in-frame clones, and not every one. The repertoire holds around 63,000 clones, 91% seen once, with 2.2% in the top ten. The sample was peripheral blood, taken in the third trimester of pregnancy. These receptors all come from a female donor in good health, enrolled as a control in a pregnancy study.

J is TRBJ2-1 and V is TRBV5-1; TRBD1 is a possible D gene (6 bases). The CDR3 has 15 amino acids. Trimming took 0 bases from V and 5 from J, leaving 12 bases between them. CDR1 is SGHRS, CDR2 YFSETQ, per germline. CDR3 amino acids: CASSLVPGDHNEQFF. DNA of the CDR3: TGCGCCAGCAGCTTGGTTCCAGGGGACCACAATGAGCAGTTCTTC.

The CDR3 loop is CASSIIAGGRDTQYF. Written as DNA, the CDR3 is TGTGCCAGTAGTATCATCGCGGGAGGAAGGGATACGCAGTATTTT. This chain connects TRBV19 to TRBJ2-3; 8 positions match TRBD2. The CDR3 sequence is 15 residues long. Trimming took 3 bases from V and 6 from J; bases not matched to a gene: 8. From germline, CDR1 is LNHDA and CDR2 SQIVND (reference sequence).

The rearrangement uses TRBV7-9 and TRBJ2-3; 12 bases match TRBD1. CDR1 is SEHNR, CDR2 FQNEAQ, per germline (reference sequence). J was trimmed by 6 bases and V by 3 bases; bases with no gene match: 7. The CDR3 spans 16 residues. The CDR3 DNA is TGTGCCAGCAGCTTGGGGGACAGGGGGCGCGCGGATACGCAGTATTTT. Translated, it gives CASSLGDRGRADTQYF.

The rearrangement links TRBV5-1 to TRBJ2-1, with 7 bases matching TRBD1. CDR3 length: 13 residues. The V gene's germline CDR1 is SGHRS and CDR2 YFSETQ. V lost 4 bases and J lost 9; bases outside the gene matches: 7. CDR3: CASSAQTGIEQFF. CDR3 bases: TGCGCCAGCAGCGCCCAGACAGGGATTGAGCAGTTCTTC.

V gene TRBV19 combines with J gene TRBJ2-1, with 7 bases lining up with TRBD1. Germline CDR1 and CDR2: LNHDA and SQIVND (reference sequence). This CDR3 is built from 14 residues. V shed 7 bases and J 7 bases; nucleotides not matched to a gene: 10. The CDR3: CASNEGAEWNEQFF. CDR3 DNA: TGTGCCAGTAACGAGGGGGCGGAGTGGAATGAGCAGTTCTTC. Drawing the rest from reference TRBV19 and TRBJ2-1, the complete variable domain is DGGITQSPKYLFRKEGQNVTLSCEQNLNHDAMYWYRQDPGQGLRLIYYSQIVNDFQKGDIAEGYSVSREKKESFPLTVTSAQKNPTAFYLCASNEGAEWNEQFFGPGTRLTVL.

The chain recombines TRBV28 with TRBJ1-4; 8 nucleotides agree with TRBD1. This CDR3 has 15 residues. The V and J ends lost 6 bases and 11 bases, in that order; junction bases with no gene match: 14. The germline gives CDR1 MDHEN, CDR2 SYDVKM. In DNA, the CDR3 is TGTGCCAGCAGAACTGAGACAGGGGCCGTGAGGAAACTGTTTTTT. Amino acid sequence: CASRTETGAVRKLFF.

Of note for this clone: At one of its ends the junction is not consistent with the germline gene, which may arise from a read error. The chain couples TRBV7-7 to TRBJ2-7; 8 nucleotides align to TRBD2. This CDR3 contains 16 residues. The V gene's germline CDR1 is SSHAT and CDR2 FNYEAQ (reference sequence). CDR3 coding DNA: TGTGCTAGCAGCTCCGGACCGGGACTAGGGAACGACGAGCAGTACTTC. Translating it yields CASSSGPGLGNDEQYF.

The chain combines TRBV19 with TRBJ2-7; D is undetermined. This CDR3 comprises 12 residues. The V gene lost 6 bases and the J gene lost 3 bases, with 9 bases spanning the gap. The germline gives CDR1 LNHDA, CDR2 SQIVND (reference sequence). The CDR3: CASSATHYEQYF. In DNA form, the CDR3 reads TGTGCCAGTAGCGCGACACACTACGAGCAGTACTTC. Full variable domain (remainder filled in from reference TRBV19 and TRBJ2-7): DGGITQSPKYLFRKEGQNVTLSCEQNLNHDAMYWYRQDPGQGLRLIYYSQIVNDFQKGDIAEGYSVSREKKESFPLTVTSAQKNPTAFYLCASSATHYEQYFGPGTRLTVT.

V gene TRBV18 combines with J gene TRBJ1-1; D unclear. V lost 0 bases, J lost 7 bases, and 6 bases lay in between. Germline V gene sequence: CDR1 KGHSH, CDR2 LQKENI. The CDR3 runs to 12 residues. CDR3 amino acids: CASSPPPGEAFF. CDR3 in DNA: TGTGCCAGCTCACCACCCCCAGGTGAAGCTTTCTTT.

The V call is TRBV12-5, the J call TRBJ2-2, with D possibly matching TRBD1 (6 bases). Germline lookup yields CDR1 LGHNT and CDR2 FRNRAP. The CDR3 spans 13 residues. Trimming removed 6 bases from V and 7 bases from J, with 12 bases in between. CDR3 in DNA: TGTGCTAGTGGCCCCAGGGGTGACGGGGAGCTGTTTTTT. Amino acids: CASGPRGDGELFF.

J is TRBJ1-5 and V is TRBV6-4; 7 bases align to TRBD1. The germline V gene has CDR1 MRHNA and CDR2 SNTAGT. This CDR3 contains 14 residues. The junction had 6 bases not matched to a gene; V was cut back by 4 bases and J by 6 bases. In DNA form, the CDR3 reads TGTGCCAGCAGTGGGACAGGATTTGGTCAGCCCCAGCATTTT. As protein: CASSGTGFGQPQHF.

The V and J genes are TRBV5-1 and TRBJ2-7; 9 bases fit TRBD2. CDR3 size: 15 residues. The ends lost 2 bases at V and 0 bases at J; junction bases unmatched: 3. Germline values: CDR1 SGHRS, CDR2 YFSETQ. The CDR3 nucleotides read TGCGCCAGCAGCTTCCTAGCGGGAAGCTCCTACGAGCAGTACTTC. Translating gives CASSFLAGSSYEQYF.

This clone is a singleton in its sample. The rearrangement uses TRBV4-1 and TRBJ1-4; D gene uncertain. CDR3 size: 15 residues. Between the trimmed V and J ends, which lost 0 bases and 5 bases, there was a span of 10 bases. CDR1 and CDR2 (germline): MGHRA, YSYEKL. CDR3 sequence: CASSQDPDLNEKLFF. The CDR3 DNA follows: TGCGCCAGCAGCCAAGATCCAGACTTGAATGAAAAACTGTTTTTT.

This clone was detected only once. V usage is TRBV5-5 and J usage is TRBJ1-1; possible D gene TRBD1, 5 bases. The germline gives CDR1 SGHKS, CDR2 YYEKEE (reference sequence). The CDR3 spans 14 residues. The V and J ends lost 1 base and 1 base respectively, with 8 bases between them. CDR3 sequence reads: CASSLWQGNTEAFF. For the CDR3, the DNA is TGTGCCAGCAGCTTGTGGCAGGGGAACACTGAAGCTTTCTTT.

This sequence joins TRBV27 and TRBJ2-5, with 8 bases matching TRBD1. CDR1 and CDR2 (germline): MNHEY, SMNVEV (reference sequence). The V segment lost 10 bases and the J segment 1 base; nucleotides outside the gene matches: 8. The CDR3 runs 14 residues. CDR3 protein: CATRDRPFQETQYF. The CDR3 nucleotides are TGTGCCACCCGGGACAGGCCTTTCCAAGAGACCCAGTACTTC.

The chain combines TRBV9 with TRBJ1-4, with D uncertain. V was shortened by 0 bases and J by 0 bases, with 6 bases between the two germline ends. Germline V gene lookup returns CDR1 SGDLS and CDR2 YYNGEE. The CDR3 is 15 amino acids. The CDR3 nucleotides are TGTGCCAGCAGCGTAGTCGGTGCAACTAATGAAAAACTGTTTTTT. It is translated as CASSVVGATNEKLFF.

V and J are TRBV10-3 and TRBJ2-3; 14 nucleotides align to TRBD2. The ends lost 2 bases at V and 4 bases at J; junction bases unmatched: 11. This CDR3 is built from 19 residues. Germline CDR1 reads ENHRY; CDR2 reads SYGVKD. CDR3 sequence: CAISEGLAGGLQSSDTQYF. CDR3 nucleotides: TGTGCCATCAGTGAGGGACTAGCGGGGGGCCTTCAGAGCTCAGATACGCAGTATTTT.

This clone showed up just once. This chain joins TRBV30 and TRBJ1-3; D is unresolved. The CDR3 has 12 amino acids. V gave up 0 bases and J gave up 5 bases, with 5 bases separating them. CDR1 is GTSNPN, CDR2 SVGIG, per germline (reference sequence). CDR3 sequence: CAWSVYRNTIYF. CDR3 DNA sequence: TGTGCCTGGAGTGTATACAGAAACACCATATATTTT.

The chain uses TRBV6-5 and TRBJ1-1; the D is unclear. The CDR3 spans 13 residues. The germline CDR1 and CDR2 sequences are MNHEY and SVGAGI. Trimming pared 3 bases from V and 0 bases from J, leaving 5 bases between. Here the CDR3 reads CASSYSLNTEAFF. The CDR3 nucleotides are TGTGCCAGCAGTTATAGCTTGAACACTGAAGCTTTCTTT.

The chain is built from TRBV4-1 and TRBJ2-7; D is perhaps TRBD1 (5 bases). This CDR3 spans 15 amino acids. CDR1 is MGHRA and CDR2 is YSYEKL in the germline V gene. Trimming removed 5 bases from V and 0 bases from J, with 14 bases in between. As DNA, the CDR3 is TGCGCCAGCAGCTTCAGGGTGTTAGACTCCTACGAGCAGTACTTC. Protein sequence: CASSFRVLDSYEQYF.

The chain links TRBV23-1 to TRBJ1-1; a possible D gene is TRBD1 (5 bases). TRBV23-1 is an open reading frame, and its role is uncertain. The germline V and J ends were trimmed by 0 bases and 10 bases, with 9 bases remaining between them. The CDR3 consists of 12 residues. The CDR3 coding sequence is TGCGCCAGCAGTCAATCGCTAACAGGAGCTTTCTTT. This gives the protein CASSQSLTGAFF.

In nucleotides, the CDR3 is TGTGCCAGCAGCTTACCGGGACTAGCCCTTAAAGAGGGGGAGCAGTTCTTC. It is translated as CASSLPGLALKEGEQFF. The chain uses TRBV7-9 and TRBJ2-1; 9 nucleotides match TRBD2. Germline values: CDR1 SEHNR, CDR2 FQNEAQ (reference sequence). Trimming at V came to 2 bases and at J to 10 bases, leaving 15 bases not matched to a gene. The CDR3 loop spans 17 amino acids.

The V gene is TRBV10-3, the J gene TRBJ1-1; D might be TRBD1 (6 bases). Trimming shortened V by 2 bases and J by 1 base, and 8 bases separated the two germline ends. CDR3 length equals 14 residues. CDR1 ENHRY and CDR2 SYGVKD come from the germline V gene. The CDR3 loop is CAISEIGGNTEAFF. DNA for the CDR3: TGTGCCATCAGTGAGATAGGGGGGAACACTGAAGCTTTCTTT.

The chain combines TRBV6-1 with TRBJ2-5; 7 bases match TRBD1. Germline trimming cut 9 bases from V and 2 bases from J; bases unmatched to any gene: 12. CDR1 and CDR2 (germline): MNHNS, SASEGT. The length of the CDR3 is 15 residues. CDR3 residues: CASLSRDSFQETQYF. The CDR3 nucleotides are TGTGCCAGTCTTAGCCGGGACAGCTTTCAAGAGACCCAGTACTTC.

Here the CDR3 reads CASSPGLQAVDTQYF. The CDR3 nucleotides read TGTGCCAGCAGCCCGGGACTCCAAGCCGTGGATACGCAGTATTTT. The gene calls are TRBV7-9 and TRBJ2-3; TRBD2 is a possible D gene (6 bases). Trimming removed 5 bases at V and 6 bases at J, with 18 bases between. Germline CDR1 and CDR2: SEHNR and FQNEAQ (reference sequence). The CDR3 consists of 15 residues.

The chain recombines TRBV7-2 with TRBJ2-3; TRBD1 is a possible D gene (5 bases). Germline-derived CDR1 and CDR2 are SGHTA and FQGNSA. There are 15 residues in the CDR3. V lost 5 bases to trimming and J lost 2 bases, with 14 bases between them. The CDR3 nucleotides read TGTGCCAGCAGCCGGGCAACAGGCCTCACAGATACGCAGTATTTT. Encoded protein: CASSRATGLTDTQYF. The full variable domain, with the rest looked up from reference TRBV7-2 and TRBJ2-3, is GAGVSQSPSNKVTEKGKDVELRCDPISGHTALYWYRQSLGQGLEFLIYFQGNSAPDKSGLPSDRFSAERTGGSVSTLTIQRTQQEDSAVYLCASSRATGLTDTQYFGPGTRLTVL.

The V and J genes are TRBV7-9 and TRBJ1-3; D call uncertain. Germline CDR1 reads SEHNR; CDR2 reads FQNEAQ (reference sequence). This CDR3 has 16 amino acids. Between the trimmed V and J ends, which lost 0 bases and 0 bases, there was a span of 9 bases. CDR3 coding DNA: TGTGCCAGCAGCTTAGCTTTGGGGAGCTCTGGAAACACCATATATTTT. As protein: CASSLALGSSGNTIYF.

This CDR3 is CASSQEARTGELFF. The CDR3 bases are TGTGCCAGCAGCCAAGAAGCACGGACCGGGGAGCTGTTTTTT. The chain combines TRBV4-2 with TRBJ2-2; D is uncertain. The CDR3 is 14 residues long. V lost 0 bases to trimming and J lost 5 bases, with 7 bases between them. Germline V gene data show CDR1 as LGHNA and CDR2 as YNFKEQ.

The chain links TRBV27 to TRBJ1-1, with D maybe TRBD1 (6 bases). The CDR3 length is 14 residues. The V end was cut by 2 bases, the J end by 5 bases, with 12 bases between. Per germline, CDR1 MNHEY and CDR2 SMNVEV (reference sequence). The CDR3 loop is CASSLQTGLTEAFF. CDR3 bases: TGTGCCAGCAGTTTACAAACAGGGTTAACTGAAGCTTTCTTT.

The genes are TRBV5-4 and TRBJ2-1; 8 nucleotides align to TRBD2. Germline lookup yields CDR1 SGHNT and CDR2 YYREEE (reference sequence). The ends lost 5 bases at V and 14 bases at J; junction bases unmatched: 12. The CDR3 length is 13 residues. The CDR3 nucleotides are TGTGCCAGCAGTTCACCAGAGCGGGAGCGTAAGTTCTTC. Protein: CASSSPERERKFF. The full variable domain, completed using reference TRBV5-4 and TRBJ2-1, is ETGVTQSPTHLIKTRGQQVTLRCSSQSGHNTVSWYQQALGQGPQFIFQYYREEENGRGNFPPRFSGLQFPNYSSELNVNALELDDSALYLCASSSPERERKFFGPGTRLTVL.

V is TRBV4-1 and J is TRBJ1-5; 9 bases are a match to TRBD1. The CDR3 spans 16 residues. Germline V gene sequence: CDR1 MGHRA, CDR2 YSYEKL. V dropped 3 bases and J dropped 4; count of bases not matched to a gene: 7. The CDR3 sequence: CASSQSGTGSNQPQHF. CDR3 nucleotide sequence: TGCGCCAGCAGCCAGTCCGGGACAGGGTCGAATCAGCCCCAGCATTTT.